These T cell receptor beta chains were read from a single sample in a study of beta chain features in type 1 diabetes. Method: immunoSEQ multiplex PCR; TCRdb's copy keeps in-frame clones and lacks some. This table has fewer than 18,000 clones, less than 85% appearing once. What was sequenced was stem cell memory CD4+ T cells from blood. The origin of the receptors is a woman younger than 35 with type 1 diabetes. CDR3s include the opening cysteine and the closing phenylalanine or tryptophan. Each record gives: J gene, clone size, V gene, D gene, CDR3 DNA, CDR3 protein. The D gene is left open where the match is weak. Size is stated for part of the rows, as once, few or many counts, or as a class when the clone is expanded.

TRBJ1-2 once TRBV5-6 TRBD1 TGTGCCAGCAGCCGAGTCTACAGGGGGCATGGCTACACCTTC CASSRVYRGHGYTF
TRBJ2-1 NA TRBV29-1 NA TGCAGCGTCGGGGAGACTGAGCAGTTCTTC CSVGETEQFF
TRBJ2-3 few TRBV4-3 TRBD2 TGCGCCAGCAGCCAAGATACCCCTCTAGCGGGAGTACCCACAGATACGCAGTATTTT CASSQDTPLAGVPTDTQYF
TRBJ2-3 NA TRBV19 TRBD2 TGTGCCAGTAGTATTAGCGGGAGGGGCACAGATACGCAGTATTTT CASSISGRGTDTQYF
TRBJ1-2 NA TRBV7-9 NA TGTGCCAGCAGCTTTATGGGAGGCGGGACTAACTATGGCTACACCTTC CASSFMGGGTNYGYTF
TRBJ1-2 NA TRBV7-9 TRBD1 TGTGCCAGCAGCCTTAGCGACAGGGCGGGCGGCTACACCTTC CASSLSDRAGGYTF
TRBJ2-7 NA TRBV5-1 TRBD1 TGCGCCAGCAGCTTGGTCGGACAGGGGTTCTACGAGCAGTACTTC CASSLVGQGFYEQYF
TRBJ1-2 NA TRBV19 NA TGTGCCAGTACCCCGCGGAGGGCATATGGCTACACCTTC CASTPRRAYGYTF
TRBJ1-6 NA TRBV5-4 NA TGTGCCAGCAGCTTGCCGGACAGTCTCAATTCACCCCTCCACTTT CASSLPDSLNSPLHF
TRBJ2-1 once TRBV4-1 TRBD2 TGCGCCAGCAGCCAAGCAGCGGGAGGGTACAATGAGCAGTTCTTC CASSQAAGGYNEQFF
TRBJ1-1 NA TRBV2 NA TGTGCCAGCAGTGAGCTCGGGGGAGGTACCGAAGCTTTCTTT CASSELGGGTEAFF
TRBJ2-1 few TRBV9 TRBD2 TGTGCCAGCGGGAGGGATATTTACAATGAGCAGTTCTTC CASGRDIYNEQFF
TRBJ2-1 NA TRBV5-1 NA TGCGCCAGCAGCTTGGTAGGAGGACGCAATGAGCAGTTCTTC CASSLVGGRNEQFF
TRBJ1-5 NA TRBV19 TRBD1 TGTGCCAGTAGTATACGACAGGGGTTCTACAATCAGCCCCAGCATTTT CASSIRQGFYNQPQHF
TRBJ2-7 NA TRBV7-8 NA TGTGCCAGCAGCTTAGGGGCGGGAAGGTCCTACGAGCAGTACTTC CASSLGAGRSYEQYF
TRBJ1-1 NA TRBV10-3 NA TGTGCCATCAGTGAGCGTCAGGCGAACACTGAAGCTTTCTTT CAISERQANTEAFF
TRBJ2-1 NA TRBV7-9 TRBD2 TGTGCCAGCAGCCAATTAGCGGGAGAGGTGTACAATGAGCAGTTCTTC CASSQLAGEVYNEQFF
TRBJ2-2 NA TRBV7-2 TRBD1 TGTGCCAGCAGCTGGACAGGGTTCACCGGGGAGCTGTTTTTT CASSWTGFTGELFF
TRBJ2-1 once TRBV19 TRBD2 TGTGCCAGTAGCCTCAACCGGGGGGGGAGCTCCTACAATGAGCAGTTCTTC CASSLNRGGSSYNEQFF
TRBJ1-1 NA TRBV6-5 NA TGTGCCAGCAGTTACTCGGGCAGCTGGACTGAAGCTTTCTTT CASSYSGSWTEAFF
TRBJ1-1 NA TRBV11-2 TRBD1 TGTGCCAGCAGCTCTCCGGGACAGCTTAGTGAAGCTTTCTTT CASSSPGQLSEAFF
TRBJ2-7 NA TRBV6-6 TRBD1 TGTGCCAGCATCGGGACAGGGAGGGGCGAGCAGTACTTC CASIGTGRGEQYF
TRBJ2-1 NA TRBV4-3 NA TGCGCCAGCAGCCGGCGAGAGGGCTCCTACAATGAGCAGTTCTTC CASSRREGSYNEQFF
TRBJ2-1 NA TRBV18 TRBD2 TGTGCCAGCTCACCCGGACTAGCGGGAGGGCCACAGTTCTTC CASSPGLAGGPQFF
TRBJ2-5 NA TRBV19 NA TGTGCCAGTAGTACTCGGGCACAGGGCTCAGAGACCCAGTACTTC CASSTRAQGSETQYF
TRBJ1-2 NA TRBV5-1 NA TGCGCCAGCAGCTTGGCCTGGGGCACCAACTATGGCTACACCTTC CASSLAWGTNYGYTF
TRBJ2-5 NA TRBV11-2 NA TGTGCCAGCAGCTTCCAGGGTCGGTACCAAGAGACCCAGTACTTC CASSFQGRYQETQYF
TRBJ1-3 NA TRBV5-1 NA TGCGCCAGCAGCTTCGAGTCTTCTGGAAACACCATATATTTT CASSFESSGNTIYF
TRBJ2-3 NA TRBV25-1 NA TGTGCCAGCAGTGAAGGAGTGTACGGAACAGATACGCAGTATTTT CASSEGVYGTDTQYF
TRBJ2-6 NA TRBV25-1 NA TGTGCCAGCAGTGAATCGGGGGCTGGGGCCAACGTCCTGACTTTC CASSESGAGANVLTF
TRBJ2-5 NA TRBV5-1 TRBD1 TGCGCCAGCAGCCCGACAGGGTTAGAGACCCAGTACTTC CASSPTGLETQYF
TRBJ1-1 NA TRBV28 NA TGTGCCAGCACAACGGGAAGCCTCAACACTGAAGCTTTCTTT CASTTGSLNTEAFF
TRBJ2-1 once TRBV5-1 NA TGCGCCAGCAGCTTGGCCCCTCCCTACAATGAGCAGTTCTTC CASSLAPPYNEQFF
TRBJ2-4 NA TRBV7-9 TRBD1 TGTGCCAGCAGCTCTACAGGGGGCTATGCCAAAAACATTCAGTACTTC CASSSTGGYAKNIQYF
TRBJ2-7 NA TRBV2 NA TGTGCCAGCAGTGGGGAGTACGAGCAGTACTTC CASSGEYEQYF
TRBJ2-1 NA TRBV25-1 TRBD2 TGTGCCAGCTCCGGACTAGCGAGAGGCGGGAGGCCCTACAATGAGCAGTTCTTC CASSGLARGGRPYNEQFF
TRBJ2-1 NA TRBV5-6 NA TGTGCCAGCAGCTATAGCAAAAGCCCCCCCTTGGACAATGAGCAGTTCTTC CASSYSKSPPLDNEQFF
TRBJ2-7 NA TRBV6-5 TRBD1 TGTGCCAGCAGTTCCAGACAGGGTCCCTACGAGCAGTACTTC CASSSRQGPYEQYF
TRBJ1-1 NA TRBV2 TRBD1 TGTGCCAGCACCCCGCGCCCCGGGACAGGGGGCGTCGGGACTGAAGCTTTCTTT CASTPRPGTGGVGTEAFF
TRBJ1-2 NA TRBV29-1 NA TGCAGCGTGGCAGGGGTCTATGGCTACACCTTC CSVAGVYGYTF
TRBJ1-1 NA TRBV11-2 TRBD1 TGTGCCAGCAGCCCCCGGACAGGGGGTACGAACACTGAAGCTTTCTTT CASSPRTGGTNTEAFF
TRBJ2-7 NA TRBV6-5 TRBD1 TGTGCCAGCAGCGTTACAGGGGTCTACGAGCAGTACTTC CASSVTGVYEQYF
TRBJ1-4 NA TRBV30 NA TGTGCCTGGAGTGCCAGATGGGGCGTCCTTAACGAAAAACTGTTTTTT CAWSARWGVLNEKLFF
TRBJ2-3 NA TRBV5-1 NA TGCGCCAGCAAGTTAGGGCGGGACACAGATACGCAGTATTTT CASKLGRDTDTQYF
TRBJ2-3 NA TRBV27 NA TGTGCCAGCAGTTTTTCCCTAGCCTGGGGTGCGCAGTATTTT CASSFSLAWGAQYF
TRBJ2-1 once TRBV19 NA TGTGCCAGTTTAATAACAGGCGGCACCGAGCAGTTCTTC CASLITGGTEQFF
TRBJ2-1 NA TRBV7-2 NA TGTGCCAGCAGCCCGGCGGGGTGGTCTTGGAATGAGCAGTTCTTC CASSPAGWSWNEQFF
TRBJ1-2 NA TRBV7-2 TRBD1 TGTGCCAGCAGCACCAGGACAGGTGGTGGCTACACCTTC CASSTRTGGGYTF
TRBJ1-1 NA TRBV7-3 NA TGTGCCAGCAGCTTATTAGGGGACACTGAAGCTTTCTTT CASSLLGDTEAFF
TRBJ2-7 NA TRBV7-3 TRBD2 TGTGCCAGCAGCTTATACCCTAGCGGGAGCTCCTACGAGCAGTACTTC CASSLYPSGSSYEQYF
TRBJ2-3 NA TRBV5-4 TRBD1 TGTGCCAGCAGCCAGGGACAGGCTGCGGCAGATACGCAGTATTTT CASSQGQAAADTQYF
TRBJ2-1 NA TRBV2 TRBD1 TGTGCCAGCAATAGGGATAGCGACAGGGGGCTTCACCGCAATGAGCAGTTCTTC CASNRDSDRGLHRNEQFF
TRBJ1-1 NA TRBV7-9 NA TGTGCCAGCAGCCAGCGTGTCACTGAAGCTTTCTTT CASSQRVTEAFF
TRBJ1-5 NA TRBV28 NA TGTGCCAGCAGAAAAGGGGTGCAGCCCCAGCATTTT CASRKGVQPQHF
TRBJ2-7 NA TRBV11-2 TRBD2 TGTGCCAGCAAGGCTAGCGGGTTCTACGAGCAGTACTTC CASKASGFYEQYF
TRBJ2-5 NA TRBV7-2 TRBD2 TGTGCCAGCAGCTTAGCTACTAGCGGGAGGCGAAAGACCCAGTACTTC CASSLATSGRRKTQYF
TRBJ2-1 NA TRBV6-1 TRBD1 TGTGCCAGCAGTGAACTGGGCTCGAGACAGGGCCAGTTCTTC CASSELGSRQGQFF
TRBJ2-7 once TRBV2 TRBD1 TGTGCCAGCTTCGCCGTTTTTTTGCGGGACAGGGGGGATGAGCAGTACTTC CASFAVFLRDRGDEQYF
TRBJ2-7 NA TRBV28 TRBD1 TGTGCCAGCAGTCCTCCCGGACAGGGGGAGAACGAGCAGTACTTC CASSPPGQGENEQYF